This T cell receptor (beta chain) emerged from a study of cytomegalovirus exposure and HLA in healthy donors. Each donor's status was that of a healthy bone marrow donor. The V gene lost 1 base and the J gene lost 0 bases, with 7 bases spanning the gap. CDR1 is SGDLS, CDR2 YYNGEE, per germline. The CDR3 length is 15 residues. With 60 Vbeta and 13 Jbeta primers, the PCR was carried out. Measured with immunoSEQ multiplex PCR; TCRdb has only the in-frame clones, and not every one. The table has 150,000 to 200,000 clones, about 80% seen once. Sequenced material: PBMCs. The sequence derives from a woman aged 40 to 49 in good health and CMV-seronegative. The rearrangement uses TRBV9 and TRBJ2-2; tentatively, D is TRBD2 (5 bases). CDR3 loop: CASSVLATNTGELFF. The CDR3 DNA sequence: TGTGCCAGCAGCGTACTAGCTACGAACACCGGGGAGCTGTTTTTT.